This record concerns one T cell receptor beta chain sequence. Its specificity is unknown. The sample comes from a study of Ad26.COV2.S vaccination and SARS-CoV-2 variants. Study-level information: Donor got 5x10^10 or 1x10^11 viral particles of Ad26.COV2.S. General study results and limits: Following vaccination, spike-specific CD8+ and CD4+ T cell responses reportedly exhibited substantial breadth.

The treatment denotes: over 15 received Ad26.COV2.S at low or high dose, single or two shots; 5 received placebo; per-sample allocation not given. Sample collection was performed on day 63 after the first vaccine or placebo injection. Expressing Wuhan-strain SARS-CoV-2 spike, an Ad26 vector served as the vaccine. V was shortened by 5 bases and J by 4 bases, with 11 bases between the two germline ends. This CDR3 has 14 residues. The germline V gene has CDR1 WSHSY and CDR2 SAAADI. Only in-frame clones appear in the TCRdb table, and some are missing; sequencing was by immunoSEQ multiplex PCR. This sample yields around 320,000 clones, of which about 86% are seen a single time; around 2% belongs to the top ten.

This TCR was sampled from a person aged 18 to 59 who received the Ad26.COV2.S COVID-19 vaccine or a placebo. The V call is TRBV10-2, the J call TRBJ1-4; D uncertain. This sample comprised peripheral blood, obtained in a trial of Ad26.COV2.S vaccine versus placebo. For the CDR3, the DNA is TGCGCCAGCAGTTTGTCCAGAATTAATGAAAAACTGTTTTTT. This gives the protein CASSLSRINEKLFF.